What follows is one T cell receptor (beta chain) and its context. The entry originates in a study of cytomegalovirus exposure and HLA in healthy donors. Sequencing used immunoSEQ multiplex PCR; TCRdb keeps in-frame clones, though not all of them. Here the sample spans 300,000 to 350,000 clones, over 75% being singletons. Germline CDR1 SEHNR, CDR2 FQNEAQ (reference sequence). The length of the CDR3 is 16 residues. The ends lost 2 bases at V and 4 bases at J; junction bases unmatched: 8. V gene TRBV7-9 combines with J gene TRBJ2-5; TRBD2 aligns across 9 bases. The clonotype originates from a man aged 30 to 39 in good health and CMV-seronegative. The sequenced sample was PBMCs. The CDR3 DNA is TGTGCCAGCAGCTTAAGGCCTGCGGGGGGGCGAGAGACCCAGTACTTC. The encoded protein is CASSLRPAGGRETQYF.